These 30 T cell receptor beta chains were all obtained from the same sample, sequenced in a study of immune cell composition in non-small cell lung cancer. Only in-frame clones appear in the TCRdb table, and some are missing; sequencing was by immunoSEQ multiplex PCR. This sample carries some 5,100 clones, around three quarters of them seen once, and the ten largest clones take about 10%. The sample was lung tumor tissue. Receptors were obtained from a human donor with non-small cell lung cancer.

The chain employs TRBV5-4 and TRBJ1-1, with D tentatively TRBD1 (6 bases). Per the germline V gene, CDR1 is SGHNT and CDR2 is YYREEE (reference sequence). The CDR3 totals 14 residues. Trimming pared 3 bases from V and 8 bases from J, leaving 17 bases between. In DNA, the CDR3 is TGTGCCAGCAGCTGGCCCGGGACACGTAACGAAGCTTTCTTT. It translates to CASSWPGTRNEAFF.

The V call is TRBV30, the J call TRBJ1-2; 8 nucleotides align to TRBD1. CDR3 length: 13 residues. Germline CDR1 and CDR2: GTSNPN and SVGIG (reference sequence). J gave up 7 bases and V 0 bases, and 4 bases lay outside the gene matches. The chain's CDR3 is CAWSVQGGGGYTF. For the CDR3, the DNA is TGTGCCTGGAGTGTACAGGGGGGTGGTGGCTACACCTTC.

This rearrangement joins TRBV29-1 to TRBJ2-3; tentative D call: TRBD2 (5 bases). Trimming stripped 7 bases from V and 6 bases from J, with 20 bases between. Germline values: CDR1 SQVTM, CDR2 ANQGSEA. The CDR3 runs 14 residues. The CDR3 loop reads CSGRLPLNGDTQYF. Here the CDR3 DNA reads TGCAGCGGAAGACTACCACTTAACGGGGATACGCAGTATTTT.

This clone was seen more than once but under ten times. This chain joins TRBV15 and TRBJ2-5, with 8 bases fitting TRBD2. This CDR3 region has 17 residues. Losses at the gene ends were 0 bases for V and 2 bases for J; bases not matched to a gene: 8. Germline CDR1 LNHNV, CDR2 YYDKDF (reference sequence). The CDR3 reads CATSRDSLAGPQETQYF. The CDR3, as DNA: TGTGCCACCAGCAGAGATTCATTAGCGGGGCCGCAAGAGACCCAGTACTTC.

This chain connects TRBV7-8 to TRBJ1-1, with 8 bases matching TRBD1. Germline CDR1 reads SGHVS; CDR2 reads FQNEAQ. This CDR3 contains 13 residues. Trimming at V came to 6 bases and at J to 2 bases, leaving 2 bases not matched to a gene. The CDR3 region has the DNA TGTGCCAGCAGACAGGGGGGCAACACTGAAGCTTTCTTT. Translation: CASRQGGNTEAFF. Filled out from reference TRBV7-8 and TRBJ1-1, the complete variable domain reads GAGVSQSPRYKVAKRGQDVALRCDPISGHVSLFWYQQALGQGPEFLTYFQNEAQLDKSGLPSDRFFAERPEGSVSTLKIQRTQQEDSAVYLCASRQGGNTEAFFGQGTRLTVV.

By share, this clone counts as large. The V and J genes are TRBV6-5 and TRBJ1-1; 8 positions match TRBD1. Per the germline V gene, CDR1 is MNHEY and CDR2 is SVGAGI. The CDR3 length is 15 residues. The V and J ends lost 6 bases and 4 bases, in that order; junction bases with no gene match: 10. The CDR3 here is CASSPDREWGTEAFF. CDR3 in DNA: TGTGCCAGCAGCCCGGACAGGGAATGGGGCACTGAAGCTTTCTTT.

The chain joins TRBV10-3 to TRBJ2-1; 11 bases are a match to TRBD1. Per germline, CDR1 ENHRY and CDR2 SYGVKD. V was pared by 0 bases and J by 5 bases, with 3 bases of the junction left unmatched. The CDR3 spans 16 residues. CDR3 coding DNA: TGTGCCATCAGTGAGTCATGGACAGGGGGCCACAATGAGCAGTTCTTC. Translation gives CAISESWTGGHNEQFF.

The chain carries TRBV6-6 and TRBJ2-1; weak D call: TRBD1 (5 bases). This CDR3 has 16 amino acids. V lost 0 bases, J lost 1 base, and 10 bases lay in between. From germline, CDR1 is MNHNY and CDR2 SVGAGI (reference sequence). CDR3 DNA sequence: TGTGCCAGCAGTTACTCAAGCCAGGGTTCCTACAATGAGCAGTTCTTC. Translation gives CASSYSSQGSYNEQFF.

The genes are TRBV11-3 and TRBJ2-5, with TRBD1 matching 11 bases. The junction had 1 base not matched to a gene; V was cut back by 1 base and J by 3 bases. CDR3 size: 15 residues. Germline V gives CDR1 SGHNT, CDR2 YENEEA. The CDR3 DNA is TGTGCCAGCAGCTTAGGGACAGGGGGCGAAGAGACCCAGTACTTC. Its translation is CASSLGTGGEETQYF.

The chain links TRBV5-1 to TRBJ1-2; 10 bases agree with TRBD1. This CDR3 is 14 amino acids long. The J segment lost 2 bases and the V segment lost 4 bases, leaving 2 bases of the junction unmatched. Per the germline V gene, CDR1 is SGHRS and CDR2 is YFSETQ. The CDR3: CASSQGQGNYGYTF. For the CDR3, the DNA is TGCGCCAGCAGCCAGGGACAGGGGAACTATGGCTACACCTTC.

This clone is medium-sized (0.01 to 0.1%) within its sample. The CDR3 spells CASSEGSPYEQYF. DNA for the CDR3: TGTGCCAGCAGTGAGGGCAGCCCCTACGAGCAGTACTTC. The V gene is TRBV2, the J gene TRBJ2-7; D not resolved. The CDR3 loop spans 13 amino acids. V shed 3 bases and J shed 2 bases, with 8 bases lying between them. Germline V gene lookup returns CDR1 SNHLY and CDR2 FYNNEI.

V and J are TRBV19 and TRBJ2-7, with no clear D. V lost 9 bases and J lost 3, with 3 bases in between. This CDR3 has 9 amino acids. Germline V lookup: CDR1 LNHDA, CDR2 SQIVND (reference sequence). Here the CDR3 reads CASIYEQYF. In nucleotides, the CDR3 is TGTGCCAGCATCTACGAGCAGTACTTC.

This chain uses TRBV15 with TRBJ1-5, with a possible D match to TRBD1 (5 bases). This CDR3 region has 15 residues. Trimming cost V 0 bases and J 3 bases, with 9 bases left between them. From germline, CDR1 is LNHNV and CDR2 YYDKDF (reference sequence). The CDR3 DNA is TGTGCCACCAGCAGAGAGGACACTACCAATCAGCCCCAGCATTTT. This sequence encodes CATSREDTTNQPQHF.

This clone was detected a few times. The same CDR3 also results from other DNA sequences found in this sample. The chain employs TRBV2 and TRBJ1-5; 7 nucleotides align to TRBD1. Germline V gene lookup returns CDR1 SNHLY and CDR2 FYNNEI. CDR3 length: 14 residues. The trim removed 3 bases at V and 2 bases at J, leaving 1 base unmatched. In DNA, the CDR3 is TGTGCCAGCAGTGACAGGGGGGGCAATCAGCCCCAGCATTTT. It encodes CASSDRGGNQPQHF.

The chain links TRBV6-1 to TRBJ1-2; TRBD1 is a possible D gene (6 bases). This CDR3 spans 13 amino acids. CDR1 is MNHNS and CDR2 is SASEGT in the germline V gene. With 7 bases removed from V and 1 base from J, the gap between germline ends came to 10 bases. The CDR3 bases are TGTGCCAGCAAGGGCAGGGGTAACTATGGCTACACCTTC. This sequence encodes CASKGRGNYGYTF.

This clone was seen a single time. This chain joins TRBV7-2 and TRBJ1-5; 9 nucleotides agree with TRBD1. J gave up 5 bases and V 1 base, and 6 bases lay outside the gene matches. The CDR3 has 16 residues. Looked up from germline, CDR1 is SGHTA and CDR2 is FQGNSA. CDR3 sequence: CASSLEGTGGYQPQHF. The CDR3 coding sequence is TGTGCCAGCAGCTTAGAAGGTACAGGGGGCTATCAGCCCCAGCATTTT. The entire variable domain, with the rest obtained from reference TRBV7-2 and TRBJ1-5, is as follows: GAGVSQSPSNKVTEKGKDVELRCDPISGHTALYWYRQSLGQGLEFLIYFQGNSAPDKSGLPSDRFSAERTGGSVSTLTIQRTQQEDSAVYLCASSLEGTGGYQPQHFGDGTRLSIL.

V is TRBV5-5 and J is TRBJ2-2; 10 bases map to TRBD2. The germline V gene has CDR1 SGHKS and CDR2 YYEKEE (reference sequence). The CDR3 is 16 residues long. Unmatched junction bases numbered 10, after V lost 4 bases and J lost 7 bases. The CDR3 protein is CASSPRLAGLGGELFF. Here the CDR3 DNA reads TGTGCCAGCAGCCCCCGACTAGCGGGCCTCGGCGGGGAGCTGTTTTTT. Full variable domain (missing parts from reference TRBV5-5 and TRBJ2-2): DAGVTQSPTHLIKTRGQQVTLRCSPISGHKSVSWYQQVLGQGPQFIFQYYEKEERGRGNFPDRFSARQFPNYSSELNVNALLLGDSALYLCASSPRLAGLGGELFFGEGSRLTVL.

The rearrangement links TRBV28 to TRBJ1-5; 7 bases fit TRBD1. The CDR3 sequence is 15 residues long. CDR1 and CDR2 (germline): MDHEN, SYDVKM. V gave up 4 bases and J gave up 7 bases; unmatched junction bases: 10. This chain's CDR3 is CASSYDREPGQPQHF. CDR3 in DNA: TGTGCCAGCAGTTACGACAGGGAACCGGGACAGCCCCAGCATTTT.

The chain recombines TRBV27 with TRBJ1-1, with D perhaps matching TRBD1 (6 bases). Trimming removed 10 bases from V and 4 bases from J, with 25 bases in between. Germline CDR1 MNHEY, CDR2 SMNVEV (reference sequence). The CDR3 extends over 16 amino acids. CDR3 sequence: CATQGAGEGRSTEAFF. CDR3 DNA: TGTGCCACCCAAGGGGCAGGGGAGGGTCGTAGCACTGAAGCTTTCTTT.

V gene TRBV13 combines with J gene TRBJ1-2, with D unresolved. V was pared by 1 base and J by 8 bases, with 20 bases between. CDR3 length equals 16 residues. Germline CDR1 is PRHDT and CDR2 is FYEKMQ (reference sequence). CDR3 residues: CASSLVETVQLVGYTF. The CDR3 DNA is TGTGCCAGCAGCTTAGTCGAAACAGTGCAACTAGTCGGCTACACCTTC.

This clone was seen once. V and J are TRBV27 and TRBJ1-6; D unresolved. This CDR3 has 14 residues. The germline V and J ends were trimmed by 5 bases and 5 bases, with 10 bases remaining between them. Germline assignment: CDR1 MNHEY and CDR2 SMNVEV (reference sequence). DNA for the CDR3: TGTGCCAGCAGTAACTGGGGAGATAATTCACCCCTCCACTTT. It codes for CASSNWGDNSPLHF.

This clone occurred once. V and J are TRBV9 and TRBJ2-7; 9 bases line up with TRBD1. The CDR3 extends over 14 amino acids. Germline-derived CDR1 and CDR2 are SGDLS and YYNGEE. V was pared by 2 bases and J by 6 bases, with 6 bases of the junction left unmatched. The CDR3: CASSVGGQGAEQYF. Here the CDR3 DNA reads TGTGCCAGCAGCGTCGGGGGACAGGGTGCCGAGCAGTACTTC.

Only a few counts were recorded for this clone. The chain is built from TRBV7-9 and TRBJ2-2; 7 bases align to TRBD2. The CDR3 is 16 amino acids. The ends lost 5 bases at V and 9 bases at J; junction bases unmatched: 15. CDR1 and CDR2 from the germline V gene are SEHNR and FQNEAQ (reference sequence). The chain's CDR3 is CASSRRLAAPGRELFF. The CDR3 region has the DNA TGTGCCAGCAGCCGCCGCCTAGCGGCCCCCGGCCGGGAGCTGTTTTTT.

The chain carries TRBV6-1 and TRBJ2-1, with D unresolved. The V gene's germline CDR1 is MNHNS and CDR2 SASEGT. This CDR3 is built from 15 residues. V lost 2 bases, J lost 0 bases, and 8 bases lay in between. In nucleotides, the CDR3 is TGTGCCAGCAGTGAAAGTCCGAGCTCCTACAATGAGCAGTTCTTC. It is translated as CASSESPSSYNEQFF.

The V gene is TRBV7-2, the J gene TRBJ1-1; maybe TRBD1 (5 bases). There are 14 residues in the CDR3. In germline, CDR1 is SGHTA, CDR2 FQGNSA. V was shortened by 2 bases and J by 11 bases, with 18 bases between the two germline ends. This CDR3 is CASSLRGAGEDAFF. The CDR3 DNA is TGTGCCAGCAGCTTACGCGGGGCCGGGGAGGACGCTTTCTTT.

The chain recombines TRBV19 with TRBJ1-2, with 7 bases aligning to TRBD1. V lost 11 bases, J lost 2 bases, and 8 bases stayed unmatched. Per the germline V gene, CDR1 is LNHDA and CDR2 is SQIVND (reference sequence). CDR3 length equals 13 residues. CDR3 in DNA: TGTGCCGTGGAGGCGACAGGGAACTATGGCTACACCTTC. It is translated as CAVEATGNYGYTF. Complete variable domain (other parts from reference TRBV19 and TRBJ1-2): DGGITQSPKYLFRKEGQNVTLSCEQNLNHDAMYWYRQDPGQGLRLIYYSQIVNDFQKGDIAEGYSVSREKKESFPLTVTSAQKNPTAFYLCAVEATGNYGYTFGSGTRLTVV.

The gene calls are TRBV29-1 and TRBJ1-3; TRBD1 is a possible D gene (6 bases). The ends were cut back, 4 bases at V and 0 bases at J, with 16 bases in the middle. In germline, CDR1 is SQVTM, CDR2 ANQGSEA. This CDR3 is 16 amino acids long. CDR3 nucleotides: TGCAGCGTTGGACTGGGGGCCTCAGACTCTGGAAACACCATATATTTT. Protein: CSVGLGASDSGNTIYF.

The chain joins TRBV7-8 to TRBJ2-3; 11 bases are a match to TRBD1. This CDR3 region has 15 residues. V shed 2 bases and J 8 bases; nucleotides not matched to a gene: 6. Germline-derived CDR1 and CDR2 are SGHVS and FQNEAQ. The CDR3 loop reads CASSLRTGGPGTQYF. The CDR3 DNA sequence: TGTGCCAGCAGCTTAAGGACAGGGGGCCCCGGTACGCAGTATTTT.

The table lists this clone with a few counts. V gene TRBV7-9 combines with J gene TRBJ1-2, with 8 nucleotides matching TRBD1. The germline CDR1 and CDR2 sequences are SEHNR and FQNEAQ (reference sequence). This CDR3 has 16 residues. V lost 5 bases to trimming and J lost 0 bases; unmatched junction nucleotides: 8. CDR3 bases: TGTGCCAGCAGCCACCGGACAGGGAAAGCTAACTATGGCTACACCTTC. Protein sequence: CASSHRTGKANYGYTF.

This clone has just a few counts. The rearrangement links TRBV2 to TRBJ2-6, with no clear D. This CDR3 region has 18 residues. V lost 9 bases and J 0 bases, leaving 21 bases between the germline ends. The germline gives CDR1 SNHLY, CDR2 FYNNEI. In DNA form, the CDR3 reads TGTGCCAGAAGTTTCACCGCCGCACAGACCTCTGGGGCCAACGTCCTGACTTTC. Its translation: CARSFTAAQTSGANVLTF. Using reference TRBV2 and TRBJ2-6 for the parts outside the CDR3, the full variable domain is EPEVTQTPSHQVTQMGQEVILRCVPISNHLYFYWYRQILGQKVEFLVSFYNNEISEKSEIFDDQFSVERPDGSNFTLKIRSTKLEDSAMYFCARSFTAAQTSGANVLTFGAGSRLTVL.